Below are 16 T cell receptor beta chains sequenced from a single sample in a study of cytomegalovirus exposure and HLA in healthy donors. The PCR contained 60 Vbeta and 13 Jbeta primers. Produced via immunoSEQ multiplex PCR; TCRdb's table is partial and in-frame only. The sample consists of around 240,000 clones, roughly 82% of them appearing once. The sample consisted of PBMCs. These receptors were collected from a woman between 40 and 50 years old in good health and CMV-seropositive.

The chain employs TRBV5-1 and TRBJ2-3, with 9 bases aligning to TRBD2. Per germline, CDR1 SGHRS and CDR2 YFSETQ. Unmatched junction bases numbered 7, after V lost 5 bases and J lost 0 bases. This CDR3 is 16 amino acids long. The CDR3 nucleotides are TGCGCCAGCAGTTCCCTGGCGGGAGGGAGCACAGATACGCAGTATTTT. This codes for CASSSLAGGSTDTQYF.

The chain joins TRBV10-3 to TRBJ2-2; the match to TRBD1 covers 7 bases. This CDR3 comprises 18 residues. Germline CDR1 and CDR2: ENHRY and SYGVKD. V lost 8 bases to trimming and J lost 0 bases; unmatched junction nucleotides: 15. This chain's CDR3 is CAIPRAGGTTSNTGELFF. In DNA, the CDR3 is TGTGCCATCCCTCGGGCAGGGGGTACTACCTCGAACACCGGGGAGCTGTTTTTT.

This clone was observed a handful of times. The chain links TRBV5-1 to TRBJ2-1; 12 nucleotides align to TRBD2. There are 15 residues in the CDR3. Germline CDR1 reads SGHRS; CDR2 reads YFSETQ. The ends lost 3 bases at V and 7 bases at J; junction bases unmatched: 5. The CDR3 spells CASSSSGGARNEQFF. CDR3 sequence (DNA): TGCGCCAGCAGCTCTAGCGGGGGGGCCCGTAATGAGCAGTTCTTC. The variable domain in full, completed from reference TRBV5-1 and TRBJ2-1, reads KAGVTQTPRYLIKTRGQQVTLSCSPISGHRSVSWYQQTPGQGLQFLFEYFSETQRNKGNFPGRFSGRQFSNSRSEMNVSTLELGDSALYLCASSSSGGARNEQFFGPGTRLTVL.

The chain combines TRBV10-3 with TRBJ1-1; D not resolved. The CDR3 runs to 15 residues. Germline V lookup: CDR1 ENHRY, CDR2 SYGVKD. Trimming left V 4 bases short and J 6 bases short, with 18 bases between. The CDR3 DNA is TGTGCCATCAGTGGCCCGTTGAGTGGAGAGGCTGAAGCTTTCTTT. Protein: CAISGPLSGEAEAFF.

V and J are TRBV11-1 and TRBJ2-1, with D perhaps matching TRBD1 (6 bases). With 1 base removed from V and 5 bases from J, the gap between germline ends came to 9 bases. The CDR3 totals 14 residues. CDR1 is SGHAT, CDR2 FQDESV, per germline (reference sequence). The DNA of the CDR3 is TGTGCCAGCAGCTTAGTCGGACAGAACAATGAGCAGTTCTTC. It encodes CASSLVGQNNEQFF.

The chain is built from TRBV7-2 and TRBJ1-4, with unresolved D. Germline lookup yields CDR1 SGHTA and CDR2 FQGNSA. CDR3 length equals 15 residues. V shed 3 bases and J shed 0 bases, with 8 bases lying between them. This chain's CDR3 is CASSLLGATNEKLFF. The CDR3 DNA follows: TGTGCCAGCAGCTTGCTAGGAGCAACTAATGAAAAACTGTTTTTT.

The V and J genes are TRBV27 and TRBJ1-5, with TRBD1 matching over 7 bases. Per the germline V gene, CDR1 is MNHEY and CDR2 is SMNVEV (reference sequence). The ends lost 5 bases at V and 7 bases at J; junction bases unmatched: 8. The CDR3 has 14 residues. For the CDR3, the DNA is TGTGCCAGCAGTGGGCACAGGGGAAGGCAGCCCCAGCATTTT. Amino acids: CASSGHRGRQPQHF.

The chain combines TRBV4-3 with TRBJ1-4; 7 nucleotides line up with TRBD1. The CDR3 has 15 amino acids. The germline V gene encodes CDR1 LGHNA and CDR2 YSLEER. The ends lost 3 bases at V and 4 bases at J; junction bases unmatched: 5. The CDR3 here is CASSHETGYNEKLFF. The CDR3 region has the DNA TGCGCCAGCAGCCATGAGACAGGGTATAATGAAAAACTGTTTTTT.

This clone was observed a handful of times. The chain recombines TRBV7-3 with TRBJ2-5, with D possibly being TRBD2 (6 bases). Germline lookup yields CDR1 SGHTA and CDR2 FQGTGA. The CDR3 is 16 amino acids. The V end lost 3 bases, the J end lost 4 bases, and 18 bases lay between the germline ends. The CDR3 reads CASSFQSAGRGETQYF. The CDR3 bases are TGTGCCAGCAGCTTTCAATCGGCGGGGCGGGGAGAGACCCAGTACTTC.

The sample holds one count of this clone. The J gene is TRBJ1-6, the V gene TRBV4-3, with TRBD1 matching over 9 bases. The CDR3 runs 16 residues. Germline V gene sequence: CDR1 LGHNA, CDR2 YSLEER. J lost 4 bases, V lost 4 bases, and 5 bases had no gene match. CDR3: CASSRGQGSYNSPLHF. The CDR3 DNA reads as TGCGCCAGCAGCCGCGGACAGGGGAGTTATAATTCACCCCTCCACTTT.

This clone was seen more than once but under ten times. The V and J genes are TRBV9 and TRBJ2-7; 7 positions match TRBD2. With 0 bases clipped from V and 2 bases from J, the junction kept 8 bases outside the gene matches. The CDR3 is made up of 16 amino acids. Looked up from germline, CDR1 is SGDLS and CDR2 is YYNGEE. The CDR3 spells CASSVGPGRGAYEQYF. In DNA form, the CDR3 reads TGTGCCAGCAGCGTAGGTCCGGGACGGGGGGCCTACGAGCAGTACTTC.

Note on this clone: Mismatch with germline at one junction end may stem from a read error. The chain employs TRBV6-1 and TRBJ1-4, with 9 nucleotides matching TRBD1. CDR1 and CDR2 (germline): MNHNS, SASEGT. The CDR3 extends over 15 amino acids. Written as DNA, the CDR3 is TGTGCCAGCAATGAACAGGGGGCTTGGGGTGAAAAACTGTTTTTT. Translating gives CASNEQGAWGEKLFF.

In its sample, this clone was seen once. This chain links TRBV19 with TRBJ1-3; TRBD1 is a possible D gene (5 bases). The CDR3 contains 15 residues. The V gene lost 1 base and the J gene lost 0 bases, with 7 bases spanning the gap. CDR1 LNHDA and CDR2 SQIVND come from the germline V gene (reference sequence). The CDR3 DNA sequence: TGTGCCAGTAGTATAGGAGACAGCTCTGGAAACACCATATATTTT. Translation gives CASSIGDSSGNTIYF.

This chain joins TRBV6-5 and TRBJ2-7, with D tentatively TRBD1 (6 bases). V was clipped by 2 bases and J by 6 bases, with 14 bases between them. CDR1 MNHEY and CDR2 SVGAGI come from the germline V gene. The CDR3 runs to 14 residues. Here the CDR3 DNA reads TGTGCCAGCAGTTACGAACAGGGCCCAGTCGAGCAGTACTTC. Translation gives CASSYEQGPVEQYF.

This clone came up a few times. V and J are TRBV30 and TRBJ2-1, with TRBD1 identical over 9 bases. This CDR3 is 15 amino acids long. Germline V gives CDR1 GTSNPN, CDR2 SVGIG (reference sequence). Germline trimming cut 3 bases from V and 9 bases from J; bases unmatched to any gene: 12. Written as DNA, the CDR3 is TGTGCCTGGAGCGCCACCGGGACAGGGAGGAGTGAGCAGTTCTTC. This encodes CAWSATGTGRSEQFF.

The rearrangement uses TRBV9 and TRBJ2-5, with a tentative D call TRBD1 (6 bases). Germline V gene lookup returns CDR1 SGDLS and CDR2 YYNGEE. The CDR3 loop spans 14 amino acids. Trimming pared 3 bases from V and 5 bases from J, leaving 14 bases between. CDR3 loop: CASSETGRRETQYF. The DNA for the CDR3 is TGTGCCAGCAGCGAGACAGGTCGCCGGGAGACCCAGTACTTC.